At least ten counts were recorded for the clone carrying this T cell receptor (beta chain). The antigen is undetermined. This specimen belongs to a study of molecular identifiers for immune sequencing clone quantification. This CDR3 is built from 17 residues. The germline CDR1 and CDR2 sequences are LGHNA and YSLEER. J lost 2 bases, V lost 4 bases, and 5 bases had no gene match. From around 20,000 to 1,000,000 sorted cells, naive CD8 libraries were generated with 10%, 30% or 50% RNA. Naive CD8 T cells were picked out by sorting for CD8+CD4-CCR7+CD45RA+. TCRdb used MiXCR to reprocess the PCR reads, holding one entry per CDR3 protein. The table shows around 460,000 distinct CDR3 sequences, with around 23% occurring only once. Study-wide points: Clones carrying above 20 RNA copies accounted for over 98% of effector molecules, under 1% in naive cells. Sizes of clones that are highly expanded could be underestimated (if identical TCR molecules share a barcode).

This TCR was sampled from a human donor in good health. Some libraries in this study had Jurkat cell RNA spiked in. The specimen sequenced was naive CD8+ T cells from blood, with Jurkat cell RNA spiked in. Noted subset: FACS-sorted CD8+CD4-CCR7+CD45RA+ naive T cells. The chain recombines TRBV4-3 with TRBJ2-7, with 16 nucleotides matching TRBD2. In nucleotides, the CDR3 is TGCGCCAGCAGCCCGGGACTAGCGGGAGGGCTAACCTACGAGCAGTACTTC. Translating gives CASSPGLAGGLTYEQYF.